This T cell receptor beta chain stems from a study of T-cell memory formation after mild COVID-19. TCRdb re-derived calls from the 5' RACE reads in MiXCR, one entry per CDR3 protein. In the table there are 70,000 to 100,000 distinct CDR3 sequences, approximately 16% of which are singletons. The sequence was collected from a man younger than 35 who had mild COVID-19 (a few samples of this study predate the infection). Cell type and time point are not known. Sequenced sample: PBMCs or a T cell subset sorted from them (not recorded which).

CDR3: CSASQGAGNNEQFF. The CDR3 DNA is TGCAGTGCTAGCCAGGGGGCCGGGAACAATGAGCAGTTCTTC. The rearrangement links TRBV20-1 to TRBJ2-1, with TRBD1 matching 8 bases. From germline, CDR1 is DFQATT and CDR2 SNEGSKA (reference sequence). The CDR3 contains 14 residues. J was trimmed by 5 bases and V by 3 bases; bases with no gene match: 6.